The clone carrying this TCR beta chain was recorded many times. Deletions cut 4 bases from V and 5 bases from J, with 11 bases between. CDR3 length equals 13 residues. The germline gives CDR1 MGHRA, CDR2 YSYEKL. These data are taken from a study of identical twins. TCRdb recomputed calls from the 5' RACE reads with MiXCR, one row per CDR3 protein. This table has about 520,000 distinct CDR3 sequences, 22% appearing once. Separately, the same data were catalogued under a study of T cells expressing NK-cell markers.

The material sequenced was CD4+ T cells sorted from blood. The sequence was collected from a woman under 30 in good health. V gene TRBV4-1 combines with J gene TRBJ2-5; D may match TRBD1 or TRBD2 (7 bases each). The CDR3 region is CASSRQGGETQYF. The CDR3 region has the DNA TGCGCCAGCAGCCGACAGGGAGGGGAGACCCAGTACTTC.